A selection of T cell receptor beta chains follows, all from one sample in a study of neoadjuvant anti-PD-1 for oral cavity cancer. Libraries were prepared by immunoSEQ multiplex PCR; TCRdb keeps only in-frame clonotypes and omits some of them. The profile covers 60,000 to 75,000 clones, with around 88% appearing a single time and roughly 3.4% taken by the ten largest. The sequencing used PBMCs, collected before nivolumab (anti-PD-1) treatment. The receptor set was obtained from a person between 40 and 79 years old with oral cavity squamous cell carcinoma. Each CDR3 is given with its conserved first and last residue. A D gene is named only where the DNA matches it firmly. Rows may omit the clone size; those that give it use once, few, many or a size class.

TRBD2	TRBV2	-	TRBJ2-7	CAIRGSGALRYEQYF	TGTGCCATTAGGGGTAGCGGGGCGCTACGCTACGAGCAGTACTTC
TRBD2	TRBV6-5	-	TRBJ2-1	CASRDGGGEQFF	TGTGCCAGCAGGGACGGGGGGGGTGAGCAGTTCTTC
TRBD2	TRBV10-3	few	TRBJ2-7	CAISGGLAGVPYEQYF	TGTGCCATCAGTGGGGGACTAGCGGGCGTCCCCTACGAGCAGTACTTC
-	TRBV27	-	TRBJ2-5	CASSFSPLVGRETQYF	TGTGCCAGCAGTTTCAGCCCCTTGGTAGGACGAGAGACCCAGTACTTC
-	TRBV9	-	TRBJ2-7	CASSPRQTSYEQYF	TGTGCCAGCAGCCCCCGACAGACCTCCTACGAGCAGTACTTC
-	TRBV7-2	-	TRBJ2-1	CASSRTLEQFF	TGTGCCAGCAGCCGTACCCTCGAGCAGTTCTTC
-	TRBV6-1	-	TRBJ1-1	CASSAQWTEAFF	TGTGCCAGCAGTGCCCAGTGGACTGAAGCTTTCTTT
TRBD2	TRBV4-1	-	TRBJ2-3	CASGLAVMADTQYF	TGCGCCAGCGGACTAGCGGTGATGGCAGATACGCAGTATTTT
-	TRBV28	-	TRBJ2-2	CASSFWQGRNSGELFF	TGTGCCAGCAGTTTTTGGCAGGGTAGGAATTCTGGGGAGCTGTTTTTT
-	TRBV6-1	-	TRBJ1-1	CASSEVLLGTEAFF	TGTGCCAGCAGTGAAGTGCTCCTCGGGACTGAAGCTTTCTTT
-	TRBV28	-	TRBJ2-7	CASSSRTPDGAYEQYF	TGTGCCAGCAGTTCTCGCACTCCGGACGGAGCCTACGAGCAGTACTTC
TRBD1	TRBV7-2	-	TRBJ2-1	CASSLTGVSEQFF	TGTGCCAGCAGCTTGACAGGGGTTAGTGAGCAGTTCTTC
-	TRBV29-1	-	TRBJ1-1	CSVERPTNTEAFF	TGCAGCGTTGAGCGCCCGACGAACACTGAAGCTTTCTTT
-	TRBV6-1	-	TRBJ2-2	CASSEREAGELFF	TGTGCCAGCAGTGAGAGGGAGGCCGGGGAGCTGTTTTTT
TRBD2	TRBV5-1	-	TRBJ2-2	CASSLVAGGTGELFF	TGCGCCAGCAGCTTGGTAGCGGGGGGCACCGGGGAGCTGTTTTTT
TRBD2	TRBV7-9	-	TRBJ2-7	CASSLGGAFSEQYF	TGTGCCAGCAGCCTCGGGGGGGCCTTTAGCGAGCAGTACTTC
-	TRBV25-1	-	TRBJ2-7	CASSGDTGTAVYEQYF	TGTGCCAGCAGTGGGGACACCGGGACTGCCGTCTACGAGCAGTACTTC
TRBD1	TRBV9	-	TRBJ2-2	CASSPGTGGITGELFF	TGTGCCAGCAGCCCGGGGACAGGGGGCATCACCGGGGAGCTGTTTTTT
TRBD1	TRBV2	-	TRBJ1-2	CAGDDDRGVYGYTF	TGTGCCGGAGACGATGACAGGGGGGTGTATGGCTACACCTTC
TRBD1	TRBV6-5	once	TRBJ2-5	CASSLRDSKETQYF	TGTGCCAGCAGTCTACGGGACAGCAAAGAGACCCAGTACTTC
-	TRBV7-9	-	TRBJ1-1	CASRPGTVAEAFF	TGTGCCAGCAGACCCGGGACTGTAGCTGAAGCTTTCTTT
TRBD1	TRBV15	-	TRBJ2-2	CATSRGQGPWGELFF	TGTGCCACCAGCAGGGGACAGGGACCTTGGGGGGAGCTGTTTTTT
TRBD1	TRBV15	-	TRBJ1-4	CATSSPQGQEKLFF	TGTGCCACCAGCAGTCCACAGGGGCAAGAAAAACTGTTTTTT
-	TRBV10-2	-	TRBJ1-2	CASRDGERWGYTF	TGCGCCAGCAGAGACGGGGAAAGGTGGGGCTACACCTTC
TRBD1	TRBV2	-	TRBJ1-2	CASSGLRGSGYGYTF	TGTGCCAGCAGTGGACTCAGGGGGTCCGGCTATGGCTACACCTTC
-	TRBV7-9	-	TRBJ1-3	CASSFVNFERSGNTIYF	TGTGCCAGCAGCTTCGTCAACTTCGAAAGATCTGGAAACACCATATATTTT
-	TRBV6-1	-	TRBJ1-2	CASSSTNYGYTF	TGTGCCAGCAGCTCAACTAACTATGGCTACACCTTC
TRBD1	TRBV10-3	-	TRBJ1-2	CAISDDRGRVGINYGYTF	TGTGCCATCAGTGACGACAGGGGGCGCGTAGGGATTAACTATGGCTACACCTTC
TRBD1	TRBV29-1	-	TRBJ2-2	CSIRTGATTGELFF	TGCAGCATCAGGACAGGGGCGACCACCGGGGAGCTGTTTTTT
-	TRBV20-1	-	TRBJ2-1	CSARNEGEQFF	TGCAGTGCTCGAAACGAGGGGGAGCAGTTCTTC
-	TRBV19	-	TRBJ2-1	CASSSSTGYYEQFF	TGTGCCAGTAGTAGCTCGACAGGCTATTATGAGCAGTTCTTC
-	TRBV10-2	-	TRBJ1-1	CASNSGQLGTEAFF	TGCGCCAGCAATTCAGGCCAGTTGGGCACTGAAGCTTTCTTT
-	TRBV9	-	TRBJ2-3	CASSRDHLSYTDTQYF	TGTGCCAGCAGCCGGGACCACCTCTCATACACAGATACGCAGTATTTT
-	TRBV6-1	-	TRBJ1-5	CASRKDSNQPQHF	TGTGCCAGCAGAAAGGATAGCAATCAGCCCCAGCATTTT
TRBD1	TRBV2	-	TRBJ2-2	CASSQGQGPGELFF	TGTGCCAGCAGTCAGGGACAGGGGCCCGGGGAGCTGTTTTTT
-	TRBV5-4	-	TRBJ2-2	CASSLDRRDTGELFF	TGTGCCAGCAGCCTCGACAGGCGGGACACCGGGGAGCTGTTTTTT
-	TRBV30	-	TRBJ1-2	CAWSVWGRLGFHGYTF	TGTGCCTGGAGTGTGTGGGGGCGCCTTGGGTTCCATGGCTACACCTTC
-	TRBV4-1	-	TRBJ2-7	CASSQDRVWLYF	TGCGCCAGCAGCCAAGATCGAGTTTGGCTGTACTTC
TRBD1	TRBV18	-	TRBJ2-7	CASSPPGRQGAYEQYF	TGTGCCAGCTCACCACCGGGTAGACAGGGGGCCTACGAGCAGTACTTC
-	TRBV15	few	TRBJ2-2	CATSREGPWNSTGELFF	TGTGCCACCAGCAGAGAGGGCCCATGGAATTCTACCGGGGAGCTGTTTTTT
-	TRBV7-9	-	TRBJ1-2	CASSLQSDGYTF	TGTGCCAGCAGCCTCCAGTCGGATGGCTACACCTTC
-	TRBV5-4	-	TRBJ2-1	CASSLAQGTLDEQFF	TGTGCCAGCAGCTTGGCCCAGGGGACTTTGGATGAGCAGTTCTTC
-	TRBV5-1	-	TRBJ2-7	CASSSEGSYEQYF	TGCGCCAGCAGCTCCGAAGGGTCCTACGAGCAGTACTTC
-	TRBV10-3	-	TRBJ2-5	CAISAPDVGQETQYF	TGTGCCATCAGTGCTCCGGACGTGGGGCAAGAGACCCAGTACTTC
-	TRBV28	few	TRBJ2-5	CASVLAGDLQETQYF	TGTGCCAGCGTCCTGGCAGGGGATTTGCAAGAGACCCAGTACTTC
TRBD1	TRBV28	-	TRBJ1-2	CASSFPDRDYGYTF	TGTGCCAGCAGTTTTCCCGACAGGGACTATGGCTACACCTTC
-	TRBV5-8	-	TRBJ2-6	CASTEPHPQSRANVLTF	TGTGCCAGCACGGAACCTCATCCACAAAGTCGGGCCAACGTCCTGACTTTC
-	TRBV19	once	TRBJ2-2	CASSIFGSGELFF	TGTGCCAGTAGTATCTTCGGCTCCGGGGAGCTGTTTTTT
TRBD1	TRBV7-2	-	TRBJ2-1	CASSLGTAYNEQFF	TGTGCCAGCAGCCTAGGGACAGCCTACAATGAGCAGTTCTTC
TRBD1	TRBV5-6	-	TRBJ2-1	CASRDSRTGTAPNEQFF	TGTGCCAGCAGGGACTCGCGGACAGGGACTGCACCCAATGAGCAGTTCTTC
TRBD1	TRBV5-1	-	TRBJ1-2	CASSSGTGGYYGYTF	TGCGCCAGCAGCTCCGGGACAGGGGGATACTATGGCTACACCTTC
TRBD2	TRBV11-2	-	TRBJ2-1	CASSLGLASYNEQFF	TGTGCCAGCAGCTTAGGACTAGCTTCCTACAATGAGCAGTTCTTC
-	TRBV6-5	-	TRBJ1-1	CASSQGRHTEAFF	TGTGCCAGCAGCCAAGGACGGCACACTGAAGCTTTCTTT
-	TRBV27	once	TRBJ1-3	CASSLSGSTSGNTIYF	TGTGCCAGCAGTTTAAGTGGGTCCACCTCTGGAAACACCATATATTTT
-	TRBV4-1	-	TRBJ1-4	CASSQDSGGNEKLFF	TGCGCCAGCAGCCAAGACTCGGGAGGTAATGAAAAACTGTTTTTT
TRBD2	TRBV27	-	TRBJ2-5	CASRRTSGRIGETQYF	TGTGCCAGCAGGCGGACTAGCGGGAGAATCGGAGAGACCCAGTACTTC
-	TRBV4-1	-	TRBJ1-3	CASSQTGTSHGNTIYF	TGCGCCAGCAGCCAAACGGGGACATCGCACGGAAACACCATATATTTT